This passage covers 12 T cell receptor beta chains from one sample sequenced in a study of response to subunit inactivated influenza vaccine. One entry per CDR3 protein, called by TCRdb with MiXCR from the RT-PCR reads. The data contain a few hundred thousand distinct CDR3 sequences, approximately 11% of them singletons. The input for sequencing was PBMCs from blood, taken roughly 46 days after vaccination. All receptors come from a man aged 50-60 years who received an inactivated influenza vaccine.

This rearrangement joins TRBV6-1 to TRBJ2-3, with D hard to call. CDR1 is MNHNS and CDR2 is SASEGT in the germline V gene. This CDR3 is 15 amino acids long. V was pared by 7 bases and J by 0 bases, with 14 bases between. CDR3 coding DNA: TGTGCCAGCACGCGTGCAGGACGGAGCACAGATACGCAGTATTTT. Protein product: CASTRAGRSTDTQYF.

Only a few counts were recorded for this clonotype. The CDR3 DNA reads TGTGCCAGCAGCTTAAAGACCGGACAGGGGGCGAGAGAGACCCAGTACTTC. This gives the protein CASSLKTGQGARETQYF. The chain has TRBV7-2 and TRBJ2-5; TRBD1 matches at 11 bases. V lost 2 bases, J lost 4 bases, and 9 bases stayed unmatched. The CDR3 runs to 17 residues. Germline assignment: CDR1 SGHTA and CDR2 FQGNSA.

This clonotype was counted a few times. This chain uses TRBV25-1 with TRBJ2-5; D remains ambiguous. V was trimmed by 4 bases and J by 2 bases, leaving 17 bases between them. The germline CDR1 and CDR2 sequences are MGHDK and SYGVNS. This CDR3 region has 16 residues. The CDR3 here is CASSAPGRRIQETQYF. The CDR3 nucleotides are TGTGCCAGCAGTGCACCGGGCCGGCGCATTCAAGAGACCCAGTACTTC.

This clonotype was picked up a small number of times. V and J are TRBV4-1 and TRBJ2-1, with a weak D call TRBD2 (5 bases). V lost 5 bases, J lost 6 bases, and 11 bases lay in between. Germline CDR1 is MGHRA and CDR2 is YSYEKL. This CDR3 comprises 13 residues. The CDR3: CASSETIPNEQFF. The CDR3 bases are TGCGCCAGCAGCGAGACTATCCCCAATGAGCAGTTCTTC.

The table lists this clonotype with many counts. V is TRBV10-3 and J is TRBJ2-5, with D possibly TRBD2 on 7 matching bases. V lost 4 bases and J lost 2, with 17 bases in between. Germline assignment: CDR1 ENHRY and CDR2 SYGVKD. There are 16 residues in the CDR3. The CDR3 DNA reads as TGTGCCATCAGTGGGGGGCTAGCGGCATCACAAGAGACCCAGTACTTC. Protein sequence: CAISGGLAASQETQYF.

V usage is TRBV21-1 and J usage is TRBJ2-7; the table's D gene call, TRBD1, was not cross checked with the DNA. TRBV21-1 is tagged as a pseudogene. CDR3 length equals 18 residues. The CDR3, as DNA: TGTGCCAGCAGCAAAGGGGGAAACAGGGAAAGGAGCTCCTACGAGCAGTACTTC. It specifies CASSKGGNRERSSYEQYF.

In this sample, this clonotype turned up many times. This chain links TRBV20-1 with TRBJ2-1; maybe TRBD2 (7 bases). This CDR3 region has 14 residues. V dropped 3 bases and J dropped 1 base, with 10 bases sitting between them. Germline CDR1 and CDR2: DFQATT and SNEGSKA (reference sequence). CDR3 bases: TGCAGTGCTAGGCGGGGGCAGTCCTACAATGAGCAGTTCTTC. Protein sequence: CSARRGQSYNEQFF.

This clonotype was observed a few times. V usage is TRBV11-2 and J usage is TRBJ2-7; TRBD2 agrees at 11 bases. Looked up from germline, CDR1 is SGHAT and CDR2 is FQNNGV. V dropped 3 bases and J dropped 6; count of bases not matched to a gene: 7. This CDR3 comprises 15 residues. CDR3 loop: CASSFGTSGMGEQYF. DNA for the CDR3: TGTGCCAGCAGCTTTGGGACTAGCGGTATGGGCGAGCAGTACTTC.

The chain recombines TRBV3-1 with TRBJ1-6; D is unclear. The CDR3 covers 12 residues. CDR1 is LGHDT and CDR2 is YNNKEL in the germline V gene (reference sequence). The V end lost 0 bases, the J end lost 10 bases, and 4 bases lay between the germline ends. The CDR3 coding sequence is TGTGCCAGCAGCCAAGAAGGATCACCCCTCCACTTT. The encoded protein is CASSQEGSPLHF.

This clonotype was seen a few times. The V call is TRBV5-5, the J call TRBJ2-7; 11 positions match TRBD2. CDR1 and CDR2 from the germline V gene are SGHKS and YYEKEE (reference sequence). This CDR3 contains 16 residues. The V segment lost 0 bases and the J segment 0 bases; nucleotides outside the gene matches: 2. The DNA for the CDR3 is TGTGCCAGCAGCTTGGCCCTAGCGGGAGGCTCCTACGAGCAGTACTTC. The encoded protein is CASSLALAGGSYEQYF.

This chain links TRBV6-2 or TRBV6-3 with TRBJ2-1; tentatively, D is TRBD2 (6 bases). Germline V gives CDR1 MNHEY, CDR2 SVGEGT. The ends were cut back, 2 bases at V and 2 bases at J, with 19 bases in the middle. The CDR3 extends over 18 amino acids. The CDR3: CASSYPLRAGYPYNEQFF. The CDR3 DNA reads TGTGCCAGCAGTTACCCCCTACGGGCGGGATATCCCTACAATGAGCAGTTCTTC.

This clonotype turned up a few times. The rearrangement links TRBV20-1 to TRBJ2-1; 8 bases match TRBD2. V lost 1 base to trimming and J lost 4 bases; unmatched junction nucleotides: 9. There are 16 residues in the CDR3. From germline, CDR1 is DFQATT and CDR2 SNEGSKA (reference sequence). CDR3 region: CSARGASGGPYNEQFF. For the CDR3, the DNA is TGCAGTGCTAGAGGGGCCAGCGGGGGACCTTACAATGAGCAGTTCTTC.